This paragraph covers one TCR beta chain sequence. This entry belongs to a study of T cell responses to AZD1222 COVID-19 vaccine. The data were produced by immunoSEQ multiplex PCR, yet TCRdb's version contains in-frame clones alone and is incomplete. The sample lists about 120,000 clones; 80% to 90% were seen once. CDR3 length equals 14 residues. CDR1 and CDR2 (germline): MNHEY, SVGAGI. Trimming shortened V by 2 bases and J by 1 base, and 8 bases separated the two germline ends. The rearrangement joins TRBV6-5 to TRBJ1-1; D is unclear. The clonotype originates from an adult in good health. Material: peripheral blood, obtained on day 0 of AZD1222 vaccination. CDR3 nucleotide sequence: TGTGCCAGCAGTTACGGGCAGCAGAACACTGAAGCTTTCTTT. Its translation is CASSYGQQNTEAFF.